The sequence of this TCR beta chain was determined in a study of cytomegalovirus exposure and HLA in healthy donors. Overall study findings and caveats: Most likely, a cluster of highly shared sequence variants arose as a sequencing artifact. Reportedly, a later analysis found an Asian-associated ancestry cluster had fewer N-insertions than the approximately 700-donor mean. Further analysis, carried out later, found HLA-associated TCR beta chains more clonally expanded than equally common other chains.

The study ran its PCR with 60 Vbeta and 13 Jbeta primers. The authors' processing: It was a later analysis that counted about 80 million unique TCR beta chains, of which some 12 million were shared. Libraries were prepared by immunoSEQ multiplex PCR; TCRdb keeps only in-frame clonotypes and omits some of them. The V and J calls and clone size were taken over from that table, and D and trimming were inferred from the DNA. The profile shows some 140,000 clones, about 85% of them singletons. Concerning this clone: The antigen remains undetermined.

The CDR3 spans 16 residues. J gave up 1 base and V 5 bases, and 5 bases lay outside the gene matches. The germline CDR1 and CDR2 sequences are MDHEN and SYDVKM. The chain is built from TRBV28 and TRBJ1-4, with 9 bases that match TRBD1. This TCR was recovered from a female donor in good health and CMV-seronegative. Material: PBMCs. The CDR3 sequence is CASSRTGAGTNEKLFF. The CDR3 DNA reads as TGTGCCAGCAGTAGGACAGGGGCAGGAACTAATGAAAAACTGTTTTTT.